This TCR beta chain was identified during a study of T-cell memory formation after mild COVID-19. This clonotype was recorded a few times. Trimming cost V 3 bases and J 4 bases; bases outside gene matches: 14. This CDR3 has 17 amino acids. The germline V gene has CDR1 GTSNPN and CDR2 SVGIG (reference sequence). Each CDR3 protein is one row after TCRdb ran MiXCR on the 5' RACE reads. The sample has some 320,000 distinct CDR3 sequences; about 15% are singletons. The sequence was obtained from a man aged 18 to 35 who had mild COVID-19 (a few samples of this study predate the infection). Cell type and time point are not known. The sequenced material came from PBMCs or a T cell subset sorted from them (not recorded which). J is TRBJ2-2 and V is TRBV30; 7 positions agree with TRBD1. CDR3 protein: CAWRILRDSRGTGELFF. CDR3 nucleotide sequence: TGTGCCTGGAGGATACTCCGGGACAGTAGGGGCACCGGGGAGCTGTTTTTT.